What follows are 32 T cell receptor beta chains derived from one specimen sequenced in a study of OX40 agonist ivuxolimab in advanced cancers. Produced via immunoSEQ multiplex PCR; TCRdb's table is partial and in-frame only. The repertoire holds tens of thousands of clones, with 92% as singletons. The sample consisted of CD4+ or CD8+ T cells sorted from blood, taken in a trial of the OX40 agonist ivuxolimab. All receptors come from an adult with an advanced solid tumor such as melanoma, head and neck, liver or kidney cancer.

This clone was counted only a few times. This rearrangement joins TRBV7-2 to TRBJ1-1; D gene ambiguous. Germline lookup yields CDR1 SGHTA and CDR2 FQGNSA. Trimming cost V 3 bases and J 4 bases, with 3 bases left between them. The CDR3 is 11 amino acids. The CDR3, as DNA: TGTGCCAGCAGCTTCGGCACTGAAGCTTTCTTT. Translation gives CASSFGTEAFF.

The CDR3 loop reads CASLGQKDYNEQFF. DNA for the CDR3: TGTGCCAGCCTAGGACAGAAGGACTACAATGAGCAGTTCTTC. This chain links TRBV6-6 with TRBJ2-1; possible D gene TRBD1, 6 bases. V was cut by 8 bases and J by 3 bases, with 14 bases left in between. There are 14 residues in the CDR3. The germline gives CDR1 MNHNY, CDR2 SVGAGI (reference sequence).

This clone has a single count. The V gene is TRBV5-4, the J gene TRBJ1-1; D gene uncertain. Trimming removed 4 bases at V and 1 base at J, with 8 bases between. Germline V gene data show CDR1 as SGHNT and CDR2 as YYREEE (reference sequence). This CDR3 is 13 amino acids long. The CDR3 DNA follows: TGTGCCAGCAGCGCCCCGCAGAACACTGAAGCTTTCTTT. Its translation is CASSAPQNTEAFF.

The CDR3 DNA sequence: TGTGCCAGCAGCTTAGCTGGCGGGGTAGTCGGGGAGCTGTTTTTT. Residues: CASSLAGGVVGELFF. The chain employs TRBV7-2 and TRBJ2-2, with a tentative D call TRBD2 (6 bases). Deletions cut 0 bases from V and 7 bases from J, with 12 bases between. The CDR3 consists of 15 residues. Germline lookup yields CDR1 SGHTA and CDR2 FQGNSA.

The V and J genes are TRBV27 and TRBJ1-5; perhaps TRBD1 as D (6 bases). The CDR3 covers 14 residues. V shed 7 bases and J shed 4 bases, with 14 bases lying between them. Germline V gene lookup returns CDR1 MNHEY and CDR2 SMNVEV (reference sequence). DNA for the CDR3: TGTGCCAGCACCAGCGGACAGTCAAATCAGCCCCAGCATTTT. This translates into CASTSGQSNQPQHF.

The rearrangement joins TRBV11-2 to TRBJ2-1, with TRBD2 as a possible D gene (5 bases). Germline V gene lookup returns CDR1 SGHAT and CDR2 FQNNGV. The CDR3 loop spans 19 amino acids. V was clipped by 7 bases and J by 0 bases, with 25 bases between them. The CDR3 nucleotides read TGTGCCAGCACAACCTTCCCCAAACTAAGCGGCAGCTCCTACAATGAGCAGTTCTTC. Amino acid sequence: CASTTFPKLSGSSYNEQFF.

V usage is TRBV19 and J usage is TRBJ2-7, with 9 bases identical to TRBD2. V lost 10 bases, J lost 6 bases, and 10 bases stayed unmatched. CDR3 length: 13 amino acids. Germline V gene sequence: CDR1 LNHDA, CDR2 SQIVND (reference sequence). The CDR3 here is CATDSGRTGEQYF. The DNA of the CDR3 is TGTGCCACCGATAGCGGGAGAACTGGCGAGCAGTACTTC.

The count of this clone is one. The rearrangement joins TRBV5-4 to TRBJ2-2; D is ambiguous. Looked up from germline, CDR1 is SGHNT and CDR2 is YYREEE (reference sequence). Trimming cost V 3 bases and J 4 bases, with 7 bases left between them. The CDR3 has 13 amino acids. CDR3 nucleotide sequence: TGTGCCAGCAGCTCCCCCACCACCGGGGAGCTGTTTTTT. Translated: CASSSPTTGELFF.

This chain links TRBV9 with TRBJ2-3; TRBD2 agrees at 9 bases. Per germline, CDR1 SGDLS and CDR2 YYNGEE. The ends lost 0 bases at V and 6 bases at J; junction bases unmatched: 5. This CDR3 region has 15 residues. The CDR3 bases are TGTGCCAGCAGCGTAGATGCGGGAGGGAGGGATACGCAGTATTTT. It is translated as CASSVDAGGRDTQYF.

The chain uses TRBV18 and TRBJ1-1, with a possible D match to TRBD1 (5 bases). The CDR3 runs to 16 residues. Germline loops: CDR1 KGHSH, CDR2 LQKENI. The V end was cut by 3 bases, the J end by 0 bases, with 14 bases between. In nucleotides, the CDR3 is TGTGCCAGCTCACCGGGGCAGGGTCTCATGAACACTGAAGCTTTCTTT. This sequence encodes CASSPGQGLMNTEAFF.

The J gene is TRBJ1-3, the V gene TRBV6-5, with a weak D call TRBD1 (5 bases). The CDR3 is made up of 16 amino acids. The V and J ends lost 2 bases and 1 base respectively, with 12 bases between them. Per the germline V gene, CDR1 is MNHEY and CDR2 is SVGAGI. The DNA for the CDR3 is TGTGCCAGCAGTTACGTTCCAGGGCTTTCTGGAAACACCATATATTTT. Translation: CASSYVPGLSGNTIYF.

The DNA of the CDR3 is TGTGCCAGCAGCTTAGTCTGGGCGGCACCTAATGAAAAACTGTTTTTT. This translates into CASSLVWAAPNEKLFF. The chain joins TRBV7-9 to TRBJ1-4; D is uncertain. Trimming stripped 1 base from V and 3 bases from J, with 12 bases between. Germline loops: CDR1 SEHNR, CDR2 FQNEAQ (reference sequence). The CDR3 runs 16 residues. The complete variable domain, with remaining parts taken from reference TRBV7-9 and TRBJ1-4, reads DTGVSQNPRHKITKRGQNVTFRCDPISEHNRLYWYRQTLGQGPEFLTYFQNEAQLEKSRLLSDRFSAERPKGSFSTLEIQRTEQGDSAMYLCASSLVWAAPNEKLFFGSGTQLSVL.

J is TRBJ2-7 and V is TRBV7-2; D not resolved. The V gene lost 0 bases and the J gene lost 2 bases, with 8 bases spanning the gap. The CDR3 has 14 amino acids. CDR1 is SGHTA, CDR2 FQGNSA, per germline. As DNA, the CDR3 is TGTGCCAGCAGCTTAGCTGGGGTTCCCTACGAGCAGTACTTC. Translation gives CASSLAGVPYEQYF. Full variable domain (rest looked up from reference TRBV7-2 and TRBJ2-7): GAGVSQSPSNKVTEKGKDVELRCDPISGHTALYWYRQSLGQGLEFLIYFQGNSAPDKSGLPSDRFSAERTGGSVSTLTIQRTQQEDSAVYLCASSLAGVPYEQYFGPGTRLTVT.

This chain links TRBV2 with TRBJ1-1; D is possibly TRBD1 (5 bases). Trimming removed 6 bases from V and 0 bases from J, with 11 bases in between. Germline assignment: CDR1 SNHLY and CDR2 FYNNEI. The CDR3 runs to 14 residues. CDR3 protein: CASRETVMNTEAFF. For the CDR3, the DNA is TGTGCCAGCAGGGAGACAGTAATGAACACTGAAGCTTTCTTT.

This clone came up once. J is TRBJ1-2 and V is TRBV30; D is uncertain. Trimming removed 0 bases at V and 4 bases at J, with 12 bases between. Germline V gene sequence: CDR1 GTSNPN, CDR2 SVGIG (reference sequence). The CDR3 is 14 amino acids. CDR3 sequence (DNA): TGTGCCTGGAGTGTATGGACCATGTCCTATGGCTACACCTTC. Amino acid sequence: CAWSVWTMSYGYTF.

The CDR3 DNA reads as TGTGCCAGCAGCTTAGGGATCAGAGGGTCTGGAAACACCATATATTTT. Translated, it gives CASSLGIRGSGNTIYF. The V gene is TRBV7-8, the J gene TRBJ1-3, with D uncertain. Germline loops: CDR1 SGHVS, CDR2 FQNEAQ. V gave up 1 base and J gave up 1 base, with 11 bases separating them. CDR3 length: 16 residues.

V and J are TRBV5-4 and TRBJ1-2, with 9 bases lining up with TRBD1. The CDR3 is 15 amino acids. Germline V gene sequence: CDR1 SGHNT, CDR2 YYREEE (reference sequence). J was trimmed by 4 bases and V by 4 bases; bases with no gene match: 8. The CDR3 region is CASSGKQGASYGYTF. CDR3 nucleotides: TGTGCCAGCAGCGGAAAACAGGGGGCAAGCTATGGCTACACCTTC. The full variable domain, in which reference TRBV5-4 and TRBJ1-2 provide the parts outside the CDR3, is ETGVTQSPTHLIKTRGQQVTLRCSSQSGHNTVSWYQQALGQGPQFIFQYYREEENGRGNFPPRFSGLQFPNYSSELNVNALELDDSALYLCASSGKQGASYGYTFGSGTRLTVV.

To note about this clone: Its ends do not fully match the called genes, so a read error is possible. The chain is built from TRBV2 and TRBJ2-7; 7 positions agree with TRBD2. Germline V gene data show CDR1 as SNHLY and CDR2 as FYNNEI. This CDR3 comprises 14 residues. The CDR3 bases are TGTGCCAGCGGTGAGGCGGGGGACTCCTACGAGCAGTACTTC. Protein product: CASGEAGDSYEQYF.

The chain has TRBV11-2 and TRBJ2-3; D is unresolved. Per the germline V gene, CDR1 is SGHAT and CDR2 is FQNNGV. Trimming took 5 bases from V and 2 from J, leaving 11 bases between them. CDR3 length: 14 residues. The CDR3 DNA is TGTGCCAGCAGCCGCCCTAGATCCACAGATACGCAGTATTTT. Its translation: CASSRPRSTDTQYF.

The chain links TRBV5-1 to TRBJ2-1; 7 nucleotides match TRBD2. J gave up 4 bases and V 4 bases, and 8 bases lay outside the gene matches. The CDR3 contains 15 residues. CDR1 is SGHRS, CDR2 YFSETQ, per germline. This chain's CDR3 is CASSPGGSGYNEQFF. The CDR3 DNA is TGCGCCAGCAGCCCGGGCGGGAGTGGATACAATGAGCAGTTCTTC.

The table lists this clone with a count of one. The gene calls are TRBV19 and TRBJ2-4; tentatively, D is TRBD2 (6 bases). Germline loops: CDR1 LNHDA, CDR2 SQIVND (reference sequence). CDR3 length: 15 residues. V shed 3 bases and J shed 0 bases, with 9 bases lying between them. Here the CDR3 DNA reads TGTGCCAGTAGTATGGAGGGACTAGCCAAAAACATTCAGTACTTC. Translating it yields CASSMEGLAKNIQYF.

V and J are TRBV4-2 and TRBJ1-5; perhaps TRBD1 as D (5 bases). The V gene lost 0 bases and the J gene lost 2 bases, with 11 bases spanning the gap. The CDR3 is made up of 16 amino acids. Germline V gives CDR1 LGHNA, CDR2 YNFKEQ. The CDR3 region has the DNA TGTGCCAGCAGCCAAGAAGGTAGGGGAGGCAATCAGCCCCAGCATTTT. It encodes CASSQEGRGGNQPQHF.

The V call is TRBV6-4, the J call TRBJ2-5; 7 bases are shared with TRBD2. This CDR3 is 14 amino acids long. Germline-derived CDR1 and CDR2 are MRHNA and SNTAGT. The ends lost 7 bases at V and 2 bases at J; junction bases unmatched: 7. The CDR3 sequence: CASTVNSGQETQYF. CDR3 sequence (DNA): TGTGCCAGCACGGTTAATAGCGGGCAAGAGACCCAGTACTTC.

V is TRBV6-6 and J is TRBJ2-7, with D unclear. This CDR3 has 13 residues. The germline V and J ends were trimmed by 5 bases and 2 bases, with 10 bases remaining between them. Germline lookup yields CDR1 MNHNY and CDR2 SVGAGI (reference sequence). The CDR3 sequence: CASSRHTAYEQYF. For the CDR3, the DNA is TGTGCCAGCAGTAGACATACGGCCTACGAGCAGTACTTC.

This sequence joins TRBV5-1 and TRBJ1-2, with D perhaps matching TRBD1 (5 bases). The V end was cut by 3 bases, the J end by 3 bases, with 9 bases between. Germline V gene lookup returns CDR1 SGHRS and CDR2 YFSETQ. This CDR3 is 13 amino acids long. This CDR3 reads CASSSRGDYGYTF. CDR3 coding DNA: TGCGCCAGCAGCTCGAGGGGTGACTATGGCTACACCTTC.

CDR3 region: CASSSGGGKEKLFF. Here the CDR3 DNA reads TGCGCCAGCAGCTCGGGAGGGGGAAAGGAAAAACTGTTTTTT. V gene TRBV5-1 combines with J gene TRBJ1-4; D is possibly TRBD1 (6 bases). Germline CDR1 and CDR2: SGHRS and YFSETQ. The V end lost 3 bases, the J end lost 8 bases, and 14 bases lay between the germline ends. CDR3 length: 14 amino acids.

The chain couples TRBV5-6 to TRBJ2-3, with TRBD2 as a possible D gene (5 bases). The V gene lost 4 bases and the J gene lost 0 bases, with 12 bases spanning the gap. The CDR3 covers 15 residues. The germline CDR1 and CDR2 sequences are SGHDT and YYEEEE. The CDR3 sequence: CASSPGGLSTDTQYF. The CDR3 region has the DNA TGTGCCAGCAGCCCCGGAGGCTTAAGCACAGATACGCAGTATTTT. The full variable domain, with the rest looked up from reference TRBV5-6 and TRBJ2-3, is DAGVTQSPTHLIKTRGQQVTLRCSPKSGHDTVSWYQQALGQGPQFIFQYYEEEERQRGNFPDRFSGHQFPNYSSELNVNALLLGDSALYLCASSPGGLSTDTQYFGPGTRLTVL.

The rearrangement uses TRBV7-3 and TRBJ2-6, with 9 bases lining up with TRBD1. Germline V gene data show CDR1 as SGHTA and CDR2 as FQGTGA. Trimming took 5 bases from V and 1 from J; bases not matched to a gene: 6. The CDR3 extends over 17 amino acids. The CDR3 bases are TGTGCCAGCAGCAGTGACAGGGGGAAGTCTGGGGCCAACGTCCTGACTTTC. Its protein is CASSSDRGKSGANVLTF. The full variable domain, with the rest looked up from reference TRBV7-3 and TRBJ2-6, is GAGVSQTPSNKVTEKGKYVELRCDPISGHTALYWYRQSLGQGPEFLIYFQGTGAADDSGLPNDRFFAVRPEGSVSTLKIQRTERGDSAVYLCASSSDRGKSGANVLTFGAGSRLTVL.

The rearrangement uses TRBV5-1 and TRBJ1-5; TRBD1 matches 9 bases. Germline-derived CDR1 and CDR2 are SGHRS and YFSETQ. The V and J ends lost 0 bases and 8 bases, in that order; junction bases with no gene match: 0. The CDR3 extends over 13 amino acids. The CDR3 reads CASSLGTGEPQHF. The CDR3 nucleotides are TGCGCCAGCAGCTTGGGGACAGGGGAGCCCCAGCATTTT.

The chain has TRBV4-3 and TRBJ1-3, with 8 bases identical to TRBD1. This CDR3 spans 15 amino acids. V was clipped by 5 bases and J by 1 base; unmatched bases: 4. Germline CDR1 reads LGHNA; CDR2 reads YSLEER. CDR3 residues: CASSSGTGSGNTIYF. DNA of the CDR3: TGCGCCAGCAGCTCCGGGACAGGATCTGGAAACACCATATATTTT.

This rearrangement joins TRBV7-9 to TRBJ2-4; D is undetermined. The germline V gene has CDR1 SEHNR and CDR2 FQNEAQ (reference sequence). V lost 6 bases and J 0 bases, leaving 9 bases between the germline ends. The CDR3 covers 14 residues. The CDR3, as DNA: TGTGCCAGCAGGCATTCAGAAGCCAAAAACATTCAGTACTTC. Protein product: CASRHSEAKNIQYF.

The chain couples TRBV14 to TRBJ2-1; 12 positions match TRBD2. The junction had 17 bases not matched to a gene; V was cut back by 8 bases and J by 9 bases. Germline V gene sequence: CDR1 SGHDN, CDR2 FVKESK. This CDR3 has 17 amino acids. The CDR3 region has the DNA TGTGCCAGCCGGAATGGGGGGGAAGGACTAGCGGGAAGTGAGCAGTTCTTC. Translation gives CASRNGGEGLAGSEQFF.